A selection of T cell receptor beta chains follows, all from one sample in a study of cytomegalovirus exposure and HLA in healthy donors. Some clones are missing from TCRdb's copy, which holds only in-frame ones; the method was immunoSEQ multiplex PCR. Of approximately 190,000 clones in the sample, around 85% were seen once. Sequenced sample: PBMCs. These TCRs come from a man in his forties or fifties in good health and CMV-seronegative. Both conserved end residues are part of each CDR3.

j_gene: TRBJ2-7; v_gene: TRBV4-3; CDR3aa: CASSQDYPGGSYEQYF
j_gene: TRBJ2-6; v_gene: TRBV4-2; CDR3aa: CASSLQGAGANVLTF
j_gene: TRBJ2-1; v_gene: TRBV29-1; CDR3aa: CSVEEVGGPFYNEQFF
j_gene: TRBJ1-5; v_gene: TRBV18; CDR3aa: CASSPDSQGVQPQHF
j_gene: TRBJ2-7; v_gene: TRBV18; CDR3aa: CASSHPSGTATYEQYF
j_gene: TRBJ1-1; v_gene: TRBV29-1; CDR3aa: CSGLGHGQGYTEAFF
j_gene: TRBJ1-6; v_gene: TRBV5-6; CDR3aa: CASSSRYNSPLHF
j_gene: TRBJ2-3; v_gene: TRBV11-3; CDR3aa: CASSLGGLYTDTQYF
j_gene: TRBJ2-3; v_gene: TRBV9; CDR3aa: CASSRGGAYSTDTQYF
j_gene: TRBJ1-3; v_gene: TRBV6-1; CDR3aa: CASTRGSGNTIYF
j_gene: TRBJ2-6; v_gene: TRBV11-1; CDR3aa: CASSLVDRAGANVLTF
j_gene: TRBJ2-3; v_gene: TRBV7-3; CDR3aa: CASSDTGGATDTQYF
j_gene: TRBJ2-3; v_gene: TRBV7-9; CDR3aa: CASSFLGGSTDTQYF
j_gene: TRBJ2-5; v_gene: TRBV5-8; CDR3aa: CASSPLRGRETQYF
j_gene: TRBJ2-2; v_gene: TRBV4-3; CDR3aa: CASSQEKGLATNTGELFF
j_gene: TRBJ2-1; v_gene: TRBV5-4; CDR3aa: CASSLGGGVYNEQFF
j_gene: TRBJ2-3; v_gene: TRBV7-9; CDR3aa: CASSLGGLQYF
j_gene: TRBJ1-2; v_gene: TRBV25-1; CDR3aa: CASSEPQKHYGYTF
j_gene: TRBJ2-5; v_gene: TRBV2; CDR3aa: CASSPGTGRGGGETQYF
j_gene: TRBJ2-7; v_gene: TRBV5-6; CDR3aa: CASSSGGPGAYEQYF
j_gene: TRBJ1-2; v_gene: TRBV7-9; CDR3aa: CASSLGSGTGWQGGYGYTF
j_gene: TRBJ2-7; v_gene: TRBV19; CDR3aa: CASSITGNRAYEQYF
j_gene: TRBJ1-5; v_gene: TRBV5-4; CDR3aa: CASSLRRGGDQPQHF
j_gene: TRBJ2-7; v_gene: TRBV5-1; CDR3aa: CASRHDRVHLTLTSYEQYF
j_gene: TRBJ1-1; v_gene: TRBV7-9; CDR3aa: CSSSPAQGLAFF
j_gene: TRBJ2-3; v_gene: TRBV7-9; CDR3aa: CASSFEGADTQYF
j_gene: TRBJ2-3; v_gene: TRBV10-3; CDR3aa: CAIRILFSGGAADTQYF
j_gene: TRBJ1-1; v_gene: TRBV16; CDR3aa: CASSQGEITEAFF
j_gene: TRBJ1-5; v_gene: TRBV6-5; CDR3aa: CASTYAGSDQPQHF
j_gene: TRBJ2-7; v_gene: TRBV5-1; CDR3aa: CASSLQGSSYEQYF
j_gene: TRBJ1-2; v_gene: TRBV2; CDR3aa: CASTEQIYGYTF
j_gene: TRBJ2-1; v_gene: TRBV19; CDR3aa: CASSRYSGTGFNEQFF
j_gene: TRBJ2-7; v_gene: TRBV18; CDR3aa: CASSTSSYEQYF
j_gene: TRBJ1-2; v_gene: TRBV27; CDR3aa: CASSSTNRGSGYTF
j_gene: TRBJ2-7; v_gene: TRBV6-5; CDR3aa: CASGQRGVSYEQYF
j_gene: TRBJ1-1; v_gene: TRBV2; CDR3aa: CASTRDRQNTEAFF
j_gene: TRBJ2-3; v_gene: TRBV4-3; CDR3aa: CASSVSVTDTQYF
j_gene: TRBJ2-1; v_gene: TRBV9; CDR3aa: CASSSRTRDRGNEQFF
j_gene: TRBJ2-3; v_gene: TRBV5-1; CDR3aa: CASSYSGGTDTQYF
j_gene: TRBJ1-6; v_gene: TRBV9; CDR3aa: CASSVGVGTGPVTLHF
j_gene: TRBJ1-3; v_gene: TRBV5-6; CDR3aa: CASSLDSAGSGNTIYF
j_gene: TRBJ1-1; v_gene: TRBV9; CDR3aa: CASSARDSLNTEAFF
j_gene: TRBJ1-3; v_gene: TRBV6-1; CDR3aa: CASSGGTGASGNTIYF